The 27 T cell receptor beta chains below all came from one sample that was sequenced in a study of Graves' ophthalmopathy and Graves' hyperthyroidism. Amplified material comprised TCR beta CDR3 regions derived from RNA transcripts. A first-round RT-PCR used HTBI primers, followed by a second-round multiplex PCR. Via MiXCR, TCRdb re-called the multiplex PCR reads, giving one row per CDR3 protein. The table lists a few hundred thousand distinct CDR3 sequences, less than 20% of them singletons, with 5.5% to 7% in the top ten. Source material: peripheral blood. The receptor set was obtained from a woman aged 18-30 years with stable Graves' hyperthyroidism.

In this sample, this clonotype turned up many times. This chain joins TRBV12-3 or TRBV12-4 and TRBJ1-6; D gene ambiguous. Between the trimmed V and J ends, which lost 8 bases and 7 bases, there was a span of 12 bases. The CDR3 contains 13 residues. CDR3 DNA sequence: TGTGCCAGCTGCTTTAGTTCGAATTCACCCCTCCACTTT. Protein sequence: CASCFSSNSPLHF.

This clonotype was counted at least ten times. The V gene is TRBV27, the J gene TRBJ1-6; perhaps TRBD1 as D (5 bases). Germline V CDR1 and CDR2: MNHEY, SMNVEV (reference sequence). The CDR3 has 14 residues. Deletions cut 6 bases from V and 10 bases from J, with 16 bases between. DNA for the CDR3: TGTGCCAGCAGGAGCGGGGCCCGAGGCTCACCCCTCCACTTT. As protein: CASRSGARGSPLHF.

This clonotype appeared many times. The V gene is TRBV7-2, the J gene TRBJ2-2; D is undetermined. V gave up 2 bases and J gave up 3 bases, with 7 bases separating them. CDR1 SGHTA and CDR2 FQGNSA come from the germline V gene. The length of the CDR3 is 14 residues. DNA of the CDR3: TGTGCCAGCAGCTTAATGGGCTACACCGGGGAGCTGTTTTTT. The encoded protein is CASSLMGYTGELFF.

This clonotype came up many times. V usage is TRBV6-1 and J usage is TRBJ1-1; D call uncertain. The CDR3 runs 15 residues. CDR1 and CDR2 from the germline V gene are MNHNS and SASEGT. Trimming left V 5 bases short and J 5 bases short, with 18 bases between. DNA for the CDR3: TGTGCCAGCAGTCCTGACAACTTCCCGGGTACTGAAGCTTTCTTT. It translates to CASSPDNFPGTEAFF.

This clonotype was observed a handful of times. A much bigger clone sits one base away, suggesting this may be a read error. V gene TRBV29-1 combines with J gene TRBJ1-1; D is unresolved. Germline values: CDR1 SQVTM, CDR2 ANQGSEA. The CDR3 extends over 13 amino acids. The CDR3 DNA reads as TGCAGCGTTGTGAGGCCGATGAACAATGAAGCTTTCTTT. This sequence encodes CSVVRPMNNEAFF.

In its sample, this clonotype was seen a few times. A much larger clone lies one base from this, so it may be a read error. The CDR3: CSATYRGAETKYF. CDR3 nucleotide sequence: TGCAGTGCTACCTACAGAGGAGCGGAGACCAAGTACTTC. V is TRBV20-1 and J is TRBJ2-5; TRBD2 is a possible D gene (5 bases). CDR1 DFQATT and CDR2 SNEGSKA come from the germline V gene (reference sequence). This CDR3 region has 13 residues.

This clonotype was picked up many times. The gene calls are TRBV12-3 or TRBV12-4 and TRBJ1-5; possibly TRBD1 for D (6 bases). V lost 5 bases and J lost 3, with 11 bases in between. The CDR3 length is 14 residues. The CDR3 region is CASSPGVVNQPQHF. DNA of the CDR3: TGTGCCAGCAGTCCAGGGGTCGTCAATCAGCCCCAGCATTTT.

This clonotype occurred many times. This chain connects TRBV6-5 to TRBJ1-1, with D uncertain. V lost 5 bases to trimming and J lost 3 bases, with 10 bases between them. CDR1 is MNHEY, CDR2 SVGAGI, per germline. The CDR3 has 13 residues. For the CDR3, the DNA is TGTGCCAGCAGTCCAAATAGGGACACTGAAGCTTTCTTT. Protein sequence: CASSPNRDTEAFF.

This clonotype was found many times. The J gene is TRBJ2-5, the V gene TRBV20-1; tentatively, D is TRBD1 (5 bases). CDR3 length: 14 residues. The germline V and J ends were trimmed by 3 bases and 1 base, with 12 bases remaining between them. Per germline, CDR1 DFQATT and CDR2 SNEGSKA (reference sequence). This CDR3 is CSASAGQVQETQYF. The CDR3 coding sequence is TGCAGTGCTAGCGCAGGACAAGTCCAAGAGACCCAGTACTTC.

This clonotype was picked up a small number of times. The gene calls are TRBV6-1 and TRBJ1-1, with 11 bases that match TRBD1. The CDR3 length is 17 residues. Germline lookup yields CDR1 MNHNS and CDR2 SASEGT. With V trimmed by 7 bases and J by 4 bases, 14 bases remained unmatched. The CDR3 sequence is CASTHLGTGGISTEAFF. CDR3 bases: TGTGCCAGCACCCACTTGGGGACAGGGGGGATTTCCACTGAAGCTTTCTTT.

This clonotype was found many times. The genes are TRBV6-1 and TRBJ1-5, with D possibly matching TRBD1 (6 bases). V gave up 10 bases and J gave up 3 bases, with 16 bases separating them. The V gene's germline CDR1 is MNHNS and CDR2 SASEGT. There are 14 residues in the CDR3. CDR3 bases: TGTGCCACCACCCGAGGACAGCCCAATCAGCCCCAGCATTTT. It encodes CATTRGQPNQPQHF.

This clonotype was recorded many times. The chain is built from TRBV19 and TRBJ2-7; D may match TRBD1 or TRBD2 (6 bases each). The CDR3 is 12 residues long. CDR1 is LNHDA, CDR2 SQIVND, per germline (reference sequence). Trimming left V 3 bases short and J 5 bases short, with 8 bases between. The CDR3 nucleotides read TGTGCCAGTAGTATCGGGGGCGACGAGCAGTACTTC. Protein sequence: CASSIGGDEQYF.

This clonotype was counted many times. This chain connects TRBV7-9 to TRBJ1-2; D is undetermined. The CDR3 runs to 12 residues. Trimming left V 2 bases short and J 2 bases short, with 3 bases between. Looked up from germline, CDR1 is SEHNR and CDR2 is FQNEAQ (reference sequence). Here the CDR3 DNA reads TGTGCCAGCAGCTTATTAAACTATGGCTACACCTTC. Translated: CASSLLNYGYTF.

This sequence joins TRBV12-3 or TRBV12-4 and TRBJ2-6, with 16 positions matching TRBD2. Trimming at V came to 7 bases and at J to 2 bases, leaving 5 bases not matched to a gene. The CDR3 consists of 18 residues. This chain's CDR3 is CASTGTSGGAPGANVLTF. Here the CDR3 DNA reads TGTGCCAGCACTGGGACTAGCGGGGGGGCCCCTGGGGCCAACGTCCTGACTTTC.

A note on this clonotype: A much more abundant neighbour one base away suggests this may be a read error. The CDR3 protein is CASSRRENTGAFF. In DNA form, the CDR3 reads TGTGCCAGTAGTCGCCGGGAGAACACTGGAGCTTTCTTT. The V and J genes are TRBV19 and TRBJ1-1; D is undetermined. The CDR3 contains 13 residues. The germline V gene has CDR1 LNHDA and CDR2 SQIVND (reference sequence).

J is TRBJ1-2 and V is TRBV28; 8 nucleotides agree with TRBD1. The V gene end was trimmed by 6 bases and the J gene end by 4 bases; junction bases not matched to a gene: 13. The CDR3 spans 16 residues. CDR1 MDHEN and CDR2 SYDVKM come from the germline V gene. The CDR3 DNA sequence: TGTGCCAGCAGGCAACCGTTGACAGGGGCGGGCTATGGCTACACCTTC. Translated: CASRQPLTGAGYGYTF.

This clonotype was seen ten or more times. This chain links TRBV7-2 with TRBJ1-3; D is unresolved. CDR3 length: 16 residues. Deletions cut 0 bases from V and 0 bases from J, with 9 bases between. Per germline, CDR1 SGHTA and CDR2 FQGNSA. The CDR3 here is CASSLAVASSGNTIYF. The CDR3 DNA is TGTGCCAGCAGCTTAGCCGTGGCAAGCTCTGGAAACACCATATATTTT. The whole variable domain, filled in from reference TRBV7-2 and TRBJ1-3, reads GAGVSQSPSNKVTEKGKDVELRCDPISGHTALYWYRQSLGQGLEFLIYFQGNSAPDKSGLPSDRFSAERTGGSVSTLTIQRTQQEDSAVYLCASSLAVASSGNTIYFGEGSWLTVV.

This clonotype was seen only a few times. This sequence joins TRBV18 and TRBJ1-3; D is ambiguous. Germline V gene lookup returns CDR1 KGHSH and CDR2 LQKENI. CDR3 length: 14 amino acids. Trimming removed 2 bases at V and 4 bases at J, with 9 bases between. The chain's CDR3 is CASSPKSPGNTIYF. The CDR3 coding sequence is TGTGCCAGCTCACCAAAGTCCCCCGGAAACACCATATATTTT.

The genes are TRBV6-1 and TRBJ1-2; 9 bases are shared with TRBD1. Germline V gives CDR1 MNHNS, CDR2 SASEGT. J lost 6 bases, V lost 4 bases, and 3 bases had no gene match. The CDR3 runs to 13 residues. In nucleotides, the CDR3 is TGTGCCAGCAGTGCTACAGGGGGCCATGGCTACACCTTC. Residues: CASSATGGHGYTF.

This clonotype was seen at least ten times. This chain connects TRBV20-1 to TRBJ1-2, with no clear D. Germline lookup yields CDR1 DFQATT and CDR2 SNEGSKA (reference sequence). This CDR3 is built from 14 residues. Trimming removed 1 base from V and 0 bases from J, with 9 bases in between. CDR3 sequence: CSARVSYSNYGYTF. In nucleotides, the CDR3 is TGCAGTGCTAGAGTGTCCTACTCTAACTATGGCTACACCTTC.

In this sample, this clonotype turned up many times. A read error is possible here, since a much larger clone lies one base away. This chain links TRBV6-1 with TRBJ2-7, with D perhaps matching TRBD1 or TRBD2 (5 bases each). The germline V gene encodes CDR1 MNHNS and CDR2 SASEGT. The CDR3 is 14 amino acids. As DNA, the CDR3 is TGTGCCAGCAGTGAACTGGGGCTAGCCTACAAGCAGTACTTC. It yields the protein CASSELGLAYKQYF.

This clonotype came up many times. The rearrangement links TRBV13 to TRBJ2-7; 14 nucleotides agree with TRBD2. Per germline, CDR1 PRHDT and CDR2 FYEKMQ (reference sequence). CDR3 length equals 15 residues. The V segment lost 5 bases and the J segment 4 bases; nucleotides outside the gene matches: 4. This chain's CDR3 is CASSPRTSGGYEQYF. DNA of the CDR3: TGTGCCAGCAGCCCCCGGACTAGCGGGGGGTACGAGCAGTACTTC.

About this clonotype: A much larger clone is a single base away; this may be a read error. The rearrangement uses TRBV6-1 and TRBJ2-2; possibly TRBD1 for D (5 bases). The CDR3 loop spans 13 amino acids. Germline CDR1 MNHNS, CDR2 SASEGT. The CDR3 spells CVSRTRPTGELFF. Here the CDR3 DNA reads TGTGTCAGCAGGACAAGGCCGACCGGGGAGCTGTTTTTT.

The CDR3 region is CASSSDTGIYEQYF. In DNA form, the CDR3 reads TGTGCCAGCAGCAGCGACACAGGTATCTACGAGCAGTACTTC. J is TRBJ2-7 and V is TRBV7-9, with D perhaps TRBD1 (5 bases). V gave up 5 bases and J gave up 3 bases, with 14 bases separating them. CDR1 is SEHNR, CDR2 FQNEAQ, per germline (reference sequence). This CDR3 has 14 amino acids. The complete variable domain, with remaining parts taken from reference TRBV7-9 and TRBJ2-7, reads DTGVSQNPRHKITKRGQNVTFRCDPISEHNRLYWYRQTLGQGPEFLTYFQNEAQLEKSRLLSDRFSAERPKGSFSTLEIQRTEQGDSAMYLCASSSDTGIYEQYFGPGTRLTVT.

This clonotype was observed many times. The genes are TRBV7-9 and TRBJ2-2; D remains ambiguous. Germline-derived CDR1 and CDR2 are SEHNR and FQNEAQ (reference sequence). This CDR3 has 15 amino acids. V gave up 4 bases and J gave up 3 bases, with 12 bases separating them. CDR3 sequence (DNA): TGTGCCAGCAGCTCCGGGCCCTACCACACCGGGGAGCTGTTTTTT. Its protein product is CASSSGPYHTGELFF.

This clonotype was detected many times. The V call is TRBV12-3 or TRBV12-4, the J call TRBJ1-5, with a tentative D call TRBD1 (5 bases). The CDR3 consists of 16 residues. Trimming left V 1 base short and J 1 base short, with 11 bases between. CDR3 nucleotide sequence: TGTGCCAGCAGTTTAGTGGTGGGGCCGAGCAATCAGCCCCAGCATTTT. Residues: CASSLVVGPSNQPQHF.

This clonotype has ten or more counts. This rearrangement joins TRBV20-1 to TRBJ1-1, with a possible D match to TRBD1 (5 bases). CDR3 length: 14 amino acids. Germline V lookup: CDR1 DFQATT, CDR2 SNEGSKA (reference sequence). With 7 bases removed from V and 5 bases from J, the gap between germline ends came to 20 bases. CDR3 in DNA: TGCAGTGTCTCCCCCCCCAAGGGGTCGACTGAAGCTTTCTTT. The encoded protein is CSVSPPKGSTEAFF.